This TCR beta chain was identified during a study of blood T cell repertoires in COVID-19. Study in general: Sample material is recorded as cDNA or gDNA derived from T cells, B-cell-depleted T cells, or PBMCs.

The germline gives CDR1 SNHLY, CDR2 FYNNEI. V was clipped by 0 bases and J by 3 bases, with 14 bases between them. This CDR3 contains 16 residues. Authors' processing steps: Amplified reference gene primers provided the basis for estimating nucleated cell counts. Only in-frame clones appear in the TCRdb table, and some are missing; sequencing was by immunoSEQ multiplex PCR. V, J and clone size are those of that table, while D and trimming were read from the DNA. The sample includes 250,000 or so clones, around 90% of them seen just once. Participants' own reports of clinical history determined their cohort assignment. Each exposed participant met a COVID-19 case in the 2 weeks preceding study entry.

V is TRBV2 and J is TRBJ1-2; unclear D gene. The TCR originated in a woman in her 40s who had been exposed to COVID-19. The sequencing sample was made of PBMCs or T cells enriched from blood (not recorded which). The DNA for the CDR3 is TGTGCCAGCAGTGAAGCGCCGTTGGTGGGCCACTATGGCTACACCTTC. This sequence encodes CASSEAPLVGHYGYTF.